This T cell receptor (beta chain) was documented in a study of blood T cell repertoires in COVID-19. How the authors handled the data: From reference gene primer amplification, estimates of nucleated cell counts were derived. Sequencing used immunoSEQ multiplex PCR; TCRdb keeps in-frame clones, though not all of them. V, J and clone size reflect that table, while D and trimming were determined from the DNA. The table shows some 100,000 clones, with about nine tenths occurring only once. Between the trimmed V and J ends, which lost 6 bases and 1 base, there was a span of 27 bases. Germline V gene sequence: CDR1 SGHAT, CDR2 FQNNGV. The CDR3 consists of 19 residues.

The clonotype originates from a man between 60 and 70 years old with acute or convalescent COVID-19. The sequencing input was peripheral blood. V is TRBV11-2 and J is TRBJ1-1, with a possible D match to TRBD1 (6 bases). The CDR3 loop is CASRKDLATGGPRNTEAFF. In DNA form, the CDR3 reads TGTGCCAGCAGAAAAGACCTCGCGACAGGAGGTCCTCGGAACACTGAAGCTTTCTTT.